This TCR beta chain emerged from a study of shared clonotypes between healthy human individuals. CDR1 is DFQATT and CDR2 is SNEGSKA in the germline V gene (reference sequence). The ends were cut back, 4 bases at V and 2 bases at J, with 5 bases in the middle. This CDR3 is built from 11 residues. Note on this clone: The sample has other DNA sequences that encode this CDR3 too.

Using immunoSEQ multiplex PCR, the repertoire was profiled, and TCRdb retains in-frame clones only, with some absent. The sample has 950,000 to 1,100,000 clones; about 80% are singletons. The source of this sequence is a young man in good health. This chain joins TRBV20-1 and TRBJ2-5; D unresolved. The specimen sequenced was memory CD4+ T cells sorted from blood. Subset reported: CD45RA-negative fraction. The CDR3 protein is CSAILQETQYF. The DNA of the CDR3 is TGCAGTGCTATTTTACAAGAGACCCAGTACTTC.